These 13 T cell receptor beta chains were sequenced from one sample in a study of T cells in Graves' hyperthyroidism and ophthalmopathy. RNA transcripts yielded amplified TCR beta CDR3 regions. First-round RT-PCR with HTBI primers amplified the TCR CDR3 region. From the multiplex PCR reads, TCRdb called clonotypes with MiXCR, one entry per CDR3 protein. The sample lists around 450,000 distinct CDR3 sequences, 15% to 18% seen once, with less than 15% in the top ten. What was sequenced was blood. The receptors were gathered from a woman between 18 and 30 years old with Graves' hyperthyroidism.

This clonotype occurred a few times. The V and J genes are TRBV20-1 and TRBJ2-5, with D possibly matching TRBD2 (6 bases). The V gene's germline CDR1 is DFQATT and CDR2 SNEGSKA (reference sequence). The CDR3 is made up of 12 amino acids. V lost 6 bases and J 12 bases, leaving 20 bases between the germline ends. CDR3 protein: CSATGPDRREYF. CDR3 nucleotide sequence: TGCAGTGCCACTGGCCCCGACCGGAGGGAGTACTTC.

The rearrangement joins TRBV28 to TRBJ2-1; 9 bases are a match to TRBD2. The CDR3 loop spans 16 amino acids. The germline V gene has CDR1 MDHEN and CDR2 SYDVKM. The V and J ends lost 6 bases and 3 bases, in that order; junction bases with no gene match: 9. CDR3 DNA: TGTGCCAGCAGCCCGGGACTAGCAAAATACTACAATGAGCAGTTCTTC. It encodes CASSPGLAKYYNEQFF. The full variable domain, its missing parts supplied by reference TRBV28 and TRBJ2-1, is DVKVTQSSRYLVKRTGEKVFLECVQDMDHENMFWYRQDPGLGLRLIYFSYDVKMKEKGDIPEGYSVSREKKERFSLILESASTNQTSMYLCASSPGLAKYYNEQFFGPGTRLTVL.

This clonotype was recorded at least ten times. The chain has TRBV7-2 and TRBJ2-1, with 12 positions matching TRBD2. Per germline, CDR1 SGHTA and CDR2 FQGNSA. Losses at the gene ends were 1 base for V and 12 bases for J; bases not matched to a gene: 7. This CDR3 comprises 15 residues. The CDR3 DNA reads as TGTGCCAGCAGCTTAGGACCTCTAGCGGGAGGGGGGCAGTTCTTC. Protein: CASSLGPLAGGGQFF.

The rearrangement uses TRBV5-1 and TRBJ2-2; 9 bases align to TRBD2. The CDR3 extends over 16 amino acids. The V gene's germline CDR1 is SGHRS and CDR2 YFSETQ. After removal of 5 bases from V and 0 bases from J, the junction contained 5 bases not matched to a gene. The CDR3 sequence is CASSRSGSANTGELFF. The CDR3 nucleotides are TGCGCCAGCAGTCGTAGCGGGAGCGCGAACACCGGGGAGCTGTTTTTT.

The chain couples TRBV27 to TRBJ1-2, with D possibly being TRBD1 (5 bases). The CDR3 length is 13 residues. Germline CDR1 is MNHEY and CDR2 is SMNVEV (reference sequence). V was shortened by 4 bases and J by 2 bases, with 8 bases between the two germline ends. CDR3 sequence (DNA): TGTGCCAGCAGTTCGCACAGGAACTATGGCTACACCTTC. Protein sequence: CASSSHRNYGYTF.

The chain has TRBV18 and TRBJ2-7; 7 bases are a match to TRBD2. Per the germline V gene, CDR1 is KGHSH and CDR2 is LQKENI. The J segment lost 5 bases and the V segment lost 4 bases, leaving 14 bases of the junction unmatched. The CDR3 is 16 amino acids. The CDR3 loop reads CASSLIPPGRGNEQYF. The CDR3 DNA follows: TGTGCCAGCTCACTTATACCCCCGGGGAGGGGCAACGAGCAGTACTTC.

The V call is TRBV20-1, the J call TRBJ1-5, with 9 bases identical to TRBD1. V trimming: 3 bases; J trimming: 6 bases; junction bases outside the gene matches: 9. CDR1 is DFQATT, CDR2 SNEGSKA, per germline (reference sequence). This CDR3 is 15 amino acids long. CDR3 region: CSASSGGQGIQPQHF. The DNA of the CDR3 is TGCAGTGCTAGTTCGGGGGGACAGGGTATTCAGCCCCAGCATTTT.

The chain is built from TRBV29-1 and TRBJ2-1, with D uncertain. Germline V gives CDR1 SQVTM, CDR2 ANQGSEA. V was pared by 5 bases and J by 2 bases, with 16 bases between. CDR3 length equals 15 residues. The CDR3 bases are TGCAGCGTTTTGGCCCGGCAGAACGCCTACAATGAGCAGTTCTTC. Translating it yields CSVLARQNAYNEQFF.

This clonotype was recorded many times. The chain employs TRBV5-1 and TRBJ2-2; 7 bases agree with TRBD1. V lost 4 bases to trimming and J lost 6 bases; unmatched junction nucleotides: 6. This CDR3 spans 14 amino acids. Per germline, CDR1 SGHRS and CDR2 YFSETQ. The CDR3 nucleotides read TGCGCCAGCAGCCTCACCCAGGGGGCCGGGGAGCTGTTTTTT. This gives the protein CASSLTQGAGELFF.

This clonotype was picked up many times. The chain recombines TRBV12-3 or TRBV12-4 with TRBJ2-7; D is tentatively TRBD1 or TRBD2 (5 bases each). Trimming left V 5 bases short and J 7 bases short, with 21 bases between. The CDR3 contains 15 residues. The CDR3 is CASSGGPAARVEQYF. The CDR3 nucleotides read TGTGCCAGCAGTGGGGGACCAGCGGCCCGGGTGGAGCAGTACTTC.

This clonotype was recorded many times. The chain is built from TRBV5-1 and TRBJ2-1; 13 nucleotides match TRBD2. The V and J ends lost 4 bases and 4 bases, in that order; junction bases with no gene match: 8. Looked up from germline, CDR1 is SGHRS and CDR2 is YFSETQ. The CDR3 length is 17 residues. Written as DNA, the CDR3 is TGCGCCAGCAGCATAAGGGGACTAGCGGGATCTTACAATGAGCAGTTCTTC. This sequence encodes CASSIRGLAGSYNEQFF. Together with reference TRBV5-1 and TRBJ2-1, the CDR3 gives the full variable domain: KAGVTQTPRYLIKTRGQQVTLSCSPISGHRSVSWYQQTPGQGLQFLFEYFSETQRNKGNFPGRFSGRQFSNSRSEMNVSTLELGDSALYLCASSIRGLAGSYNEQFFGPGTRLTVL.

This clonotype is a singleton in its sample. Possible read error: a much larger clone is one base away. V is TRBV7-9 and J is TRBJ2-5, with TRBD2 matching 7 bases. From germline, CDR1 is SEHNR and CDR2 FQNEAQ (reference sequence). The CDR3 is made up of 16 amino acids. The CDR3 loop is CASSFGGGRELETRYF. CDR3 DNA sequence: TGTGCCAGCAGCTTCGGAGGTGGGCGGGAGCTGGAGACCCGGTACTTC.

This clonotype was seen repeatedly, ten times or more. This CDR3 reads CASSLPRGSVYEQFF. The CDR3 DNA is TGTGCCAGCAGCCTACCCCGCGGGAGTGTGTATGAGCAGTTCTTC. The chain has TRBV28 and TRBJ2-1; the match to TRBD2 covers 7 bases. Germline trimming cut 6 bases from V and 8 bases from J; bases unmatched to any gene: 13. This CDR3 contains 15 residues. The V gene's germline CDR1 is MDHEN and CDR2 SYDVKM.